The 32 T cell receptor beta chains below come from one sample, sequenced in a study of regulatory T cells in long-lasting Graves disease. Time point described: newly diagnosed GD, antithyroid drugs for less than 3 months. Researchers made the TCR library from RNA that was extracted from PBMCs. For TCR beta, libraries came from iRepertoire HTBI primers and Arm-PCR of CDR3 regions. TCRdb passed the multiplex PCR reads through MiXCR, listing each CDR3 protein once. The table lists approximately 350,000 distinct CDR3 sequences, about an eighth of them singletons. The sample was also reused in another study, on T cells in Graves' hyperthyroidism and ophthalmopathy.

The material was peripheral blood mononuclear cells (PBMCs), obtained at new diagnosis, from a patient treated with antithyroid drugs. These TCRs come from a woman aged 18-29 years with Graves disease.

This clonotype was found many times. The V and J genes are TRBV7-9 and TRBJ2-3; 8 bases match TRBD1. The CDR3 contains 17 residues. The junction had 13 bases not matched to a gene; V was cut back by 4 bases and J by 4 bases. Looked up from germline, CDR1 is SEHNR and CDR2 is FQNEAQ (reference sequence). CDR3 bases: TGTGCCAGCAGCTCATTTGGACAGGGTATACATGCAGATACGCAGTATTTT. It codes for CASSSFGQGIHADTQYF.

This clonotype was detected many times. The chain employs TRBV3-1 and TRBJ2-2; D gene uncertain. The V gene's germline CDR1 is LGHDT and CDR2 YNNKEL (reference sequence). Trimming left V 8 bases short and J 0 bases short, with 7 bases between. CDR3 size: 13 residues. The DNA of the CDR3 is TGTGCCAGCGGTGGGCCGAACACCGGGGAGCTGTTTTTT. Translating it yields CASGGPNTGELFF.

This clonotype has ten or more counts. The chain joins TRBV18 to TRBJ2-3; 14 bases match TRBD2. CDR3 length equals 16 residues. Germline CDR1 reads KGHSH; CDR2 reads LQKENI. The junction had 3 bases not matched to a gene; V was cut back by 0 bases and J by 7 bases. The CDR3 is CASSPPGLAGGYTQYF. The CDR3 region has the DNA TGTGCCAGCTCACCACCCGGACTAGCGGGGGGTTATACGCAGTATTTT.

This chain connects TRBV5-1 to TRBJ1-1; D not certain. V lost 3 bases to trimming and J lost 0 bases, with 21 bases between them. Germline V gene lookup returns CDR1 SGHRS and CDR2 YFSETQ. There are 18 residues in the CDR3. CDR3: CASSSKRATNTMNTEAFF. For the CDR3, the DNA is TGCGCCAGCAGCTCGAAGAGGGCAACGAACACAATGAACACTGAAGCTTTCTTT.

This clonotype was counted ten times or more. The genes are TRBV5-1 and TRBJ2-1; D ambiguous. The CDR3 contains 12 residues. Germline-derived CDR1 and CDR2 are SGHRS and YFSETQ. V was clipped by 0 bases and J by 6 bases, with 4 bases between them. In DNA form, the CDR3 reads TGCGCCAGCAGCTTGGACAGCAATGAGCAGTTCTTC. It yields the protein CASSLDSNEQFF.

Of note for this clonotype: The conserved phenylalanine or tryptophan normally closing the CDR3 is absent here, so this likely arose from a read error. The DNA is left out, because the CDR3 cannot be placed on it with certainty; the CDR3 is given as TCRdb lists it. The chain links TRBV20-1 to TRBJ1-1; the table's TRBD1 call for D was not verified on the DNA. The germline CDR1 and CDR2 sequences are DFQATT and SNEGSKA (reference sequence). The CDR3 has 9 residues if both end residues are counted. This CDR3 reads CSLGHPGSI.

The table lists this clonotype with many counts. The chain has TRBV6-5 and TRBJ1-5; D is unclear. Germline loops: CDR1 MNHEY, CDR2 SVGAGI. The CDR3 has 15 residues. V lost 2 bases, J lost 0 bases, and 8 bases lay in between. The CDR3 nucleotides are TGTGCCAGCAGTTACGGCAGCTATAGCAATCAGCCCCAGCATTTT. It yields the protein CASSYGSYSNQPQHF.

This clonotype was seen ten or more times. The CDR3 sequence is CSAKFGDEQFF. Written as DNA, the CDR3 is TGCAGTGCCAAATTTGGGGATGAGCAGTTCTTC. The rearrangement joins TRBV20-1 to TRBJ2-1; no definite D call. There are 11 residues in the CDR3. The V end was cut by 6 bases, the J end by 8 bases, with 11 bases between. CDR1 is DFQATT, CDR2 SNEGSKA, per germline (reference sequence).

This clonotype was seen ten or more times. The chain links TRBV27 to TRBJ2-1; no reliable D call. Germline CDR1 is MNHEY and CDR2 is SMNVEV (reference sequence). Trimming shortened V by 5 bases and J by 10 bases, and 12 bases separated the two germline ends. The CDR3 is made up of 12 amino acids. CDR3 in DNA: TGTGCCAGCAGTATGATTAGAGGCGAGCAGTTCTTC. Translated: CASSMIRGEQFF.

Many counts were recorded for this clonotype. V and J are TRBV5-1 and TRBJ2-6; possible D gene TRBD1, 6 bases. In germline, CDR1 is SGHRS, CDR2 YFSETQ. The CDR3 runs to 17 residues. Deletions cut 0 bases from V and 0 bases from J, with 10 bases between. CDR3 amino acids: CASSLGTDFSGANVLTF. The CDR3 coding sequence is TGCGCCAGCAGCTTGGGGACAGACTTCTCTGGGGCCAACGTCCTGACTTTC. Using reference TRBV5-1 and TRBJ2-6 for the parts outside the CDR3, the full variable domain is KAGVTQTPRYLIKTRGQQVTLSCSPISGHRSVSWYQQTPGQGLQFLFEYFSETQRNKGNFPGRFSGRQFSNSRSEMNVSTLELGDSALYLCASSLGTDFSGANVLTFGAGSRLTVL.

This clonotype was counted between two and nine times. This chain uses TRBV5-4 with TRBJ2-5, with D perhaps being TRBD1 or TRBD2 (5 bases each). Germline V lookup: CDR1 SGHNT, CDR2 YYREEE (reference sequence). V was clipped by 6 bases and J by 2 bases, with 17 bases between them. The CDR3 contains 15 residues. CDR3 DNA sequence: TGTGCCAGCACCCCGGGGCAGTCATTTCAAGAGACCCAGTACTTC. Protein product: CASTPGQSFQETQYF.

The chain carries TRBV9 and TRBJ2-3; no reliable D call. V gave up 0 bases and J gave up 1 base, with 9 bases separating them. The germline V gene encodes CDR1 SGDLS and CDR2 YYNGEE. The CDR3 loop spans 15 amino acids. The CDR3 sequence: CASSVGQVGTDTQYF. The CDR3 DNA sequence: TGTGCCAGCAGCGTAGGGCAGGTCGGCACAGATACGCAGTATTTT.

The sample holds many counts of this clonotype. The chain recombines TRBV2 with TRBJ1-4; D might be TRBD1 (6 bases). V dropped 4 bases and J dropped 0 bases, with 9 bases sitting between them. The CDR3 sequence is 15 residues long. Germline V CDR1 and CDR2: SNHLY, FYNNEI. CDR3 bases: TGTGCCAGCAGTGGGGACACGGCAACTAATGAAAAACTGTTTTTT. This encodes CASSGDTATNEKLFF. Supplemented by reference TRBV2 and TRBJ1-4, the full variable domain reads EPEVTQTPSHQVTQMGQEVILRCVPISNHLYFYWYRQILGQKVEFLVSFYNNEISEKSEIFDDQFSVERPDGSNFTLKIRSTKLEDSAMYFCASSGDTATNEKLFFGSGTQLSVL.

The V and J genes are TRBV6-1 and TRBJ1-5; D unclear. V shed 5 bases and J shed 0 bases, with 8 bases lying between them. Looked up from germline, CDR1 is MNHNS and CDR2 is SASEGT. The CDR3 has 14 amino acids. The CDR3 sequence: CASSYGFSNQPQHF. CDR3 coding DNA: TGTGCCAGCAGTTACGGCTTTAGCAATCAGCCCCAGCATTTT.

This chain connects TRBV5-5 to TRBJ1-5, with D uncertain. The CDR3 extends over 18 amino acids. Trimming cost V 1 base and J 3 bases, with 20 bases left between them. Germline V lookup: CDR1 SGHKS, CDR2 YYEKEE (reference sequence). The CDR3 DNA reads TGTGCCAGCAGCTTGTATTGGATTCATGAACTGATCAATCAGCCCCAGCATTTT. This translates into CASSLYWIHELINQPQHF.

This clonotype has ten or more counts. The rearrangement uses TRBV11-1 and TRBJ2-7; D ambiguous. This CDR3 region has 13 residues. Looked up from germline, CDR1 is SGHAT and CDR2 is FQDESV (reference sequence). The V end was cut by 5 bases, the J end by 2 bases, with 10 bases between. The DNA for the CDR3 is TGTGCCAGCAGCCGACCCCCCCCCTACGAGCAGTACTTC. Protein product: CASSRPPPYEQYF.

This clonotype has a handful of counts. The CDR3 DNA reads as TGTGCCAGCAGTAAGGACAGATACTCCTACAATGAGCAGTTCTTC. Translation gives CASSKDRYSYNEQFF. The rearrangement uses TRBV12-3 or TRBV12-4 and TRBJ2-1, with D possibly being TRBD1 (6 bases). V was clipped by 5 bases and J by 0 bases, with 11 bases between them. The CDR3 covers 15 residues.

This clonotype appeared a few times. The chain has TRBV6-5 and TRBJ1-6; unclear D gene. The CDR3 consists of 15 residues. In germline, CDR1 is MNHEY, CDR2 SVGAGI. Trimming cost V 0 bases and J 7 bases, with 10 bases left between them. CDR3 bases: TGTGCCAGCAGTTACTCTCCAGGAACAAATTCACCCCTCCACTTT. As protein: CASSYSPGTNSPLHF.

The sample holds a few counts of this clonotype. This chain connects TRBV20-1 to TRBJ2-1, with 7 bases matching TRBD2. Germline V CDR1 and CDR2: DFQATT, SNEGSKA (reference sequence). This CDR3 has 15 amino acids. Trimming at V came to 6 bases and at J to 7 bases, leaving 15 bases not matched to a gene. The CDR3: CSASRGVPSRNEQFF. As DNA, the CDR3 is TGCAGTGCCTCCCGGGGGGTTCCTTCACGGAATGAGCAGTTCTTC.

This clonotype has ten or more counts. CDR3 sequence: CASSSRGPLSYEQYF. CDR3 sequence (DNA): TGTGCCAGCAGTTCCAGGGGGCCTCTCTCCTACGAGCAGTACTTC. V is TRBV27 and J is TRBJ2-7; 8 nucleotides align to TRBD1. Germline V gives CDR1 MNHEY, CDR2 SMNVEV (reference sequence). There are 15 residues in the CDR3. J gave up 0 bases and V 4 bases, and 5 bases lay outside the gene matches.

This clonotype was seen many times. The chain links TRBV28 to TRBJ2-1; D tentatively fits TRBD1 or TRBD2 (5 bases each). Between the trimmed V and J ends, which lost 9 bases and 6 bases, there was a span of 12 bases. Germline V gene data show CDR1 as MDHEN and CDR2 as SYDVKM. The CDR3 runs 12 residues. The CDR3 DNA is TGTGCCAGTGGGGGATCGGTCAATGAGCAGTTCTTC. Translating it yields CASGGSVNEQFF.

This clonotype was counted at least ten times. This CDR3 is CASSSRGWANVLTF. As DNA, the CDR3 is TGTGCCAGCAGTTCCCGCGGTTGGGCCAACGTCCTGACTTTC. This chain joins TRBV12-3 or TRBV12-4 and TRBJ2-6; D uncertain. The CDR3 contains 14 residues. Between the trimmed V and J ends, which lost 4 bases and 5 bases, there was a span of 9 bases.

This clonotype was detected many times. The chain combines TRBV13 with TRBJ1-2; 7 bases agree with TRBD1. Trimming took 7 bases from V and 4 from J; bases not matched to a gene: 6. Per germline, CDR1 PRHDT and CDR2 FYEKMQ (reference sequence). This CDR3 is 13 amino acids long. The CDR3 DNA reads TGTGCCAGCACGGACAGGACACCCTATGGCTACACCTTC. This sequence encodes CASTDRTPYGYTF.

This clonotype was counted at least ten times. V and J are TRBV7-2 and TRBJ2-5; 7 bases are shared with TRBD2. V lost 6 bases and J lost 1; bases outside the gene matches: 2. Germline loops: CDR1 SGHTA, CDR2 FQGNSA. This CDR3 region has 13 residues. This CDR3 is CASSWGGQETQYF. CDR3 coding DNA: TGTGCCAGCAGTTGGGGGGGCCAAGAGACCCAGTACTTC.

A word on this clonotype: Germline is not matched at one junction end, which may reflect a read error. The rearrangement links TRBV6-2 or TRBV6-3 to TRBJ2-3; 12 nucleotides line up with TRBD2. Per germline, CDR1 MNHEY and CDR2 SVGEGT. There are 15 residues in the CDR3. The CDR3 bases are TGTGCCAGCAGTCTACTAGCGGGAGGTACAGGTACGCAGTATTTT. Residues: CASSLLAGGTGTQYF.

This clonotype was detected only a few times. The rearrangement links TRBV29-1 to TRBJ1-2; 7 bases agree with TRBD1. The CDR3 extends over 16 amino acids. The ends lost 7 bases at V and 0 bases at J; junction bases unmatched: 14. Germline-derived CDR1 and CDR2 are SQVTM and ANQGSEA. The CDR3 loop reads CSALIPGQRTNYGYTF. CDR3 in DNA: TGCAGCGCCCTTATCCCGGGACAGAGAACTAACTATGGCTACACCTTC.

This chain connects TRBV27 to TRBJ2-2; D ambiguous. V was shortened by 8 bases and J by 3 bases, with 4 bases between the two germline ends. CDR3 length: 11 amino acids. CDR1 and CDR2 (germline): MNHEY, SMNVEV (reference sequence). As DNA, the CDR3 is TGTGCCAGCGGCGACACCGGGGAGCTGTTTTTT. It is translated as CASGDTGELFF.

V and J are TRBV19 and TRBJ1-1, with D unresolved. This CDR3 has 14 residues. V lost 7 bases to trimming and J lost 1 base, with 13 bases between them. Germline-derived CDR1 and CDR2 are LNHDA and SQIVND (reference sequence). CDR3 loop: CASKVSDANTEAFF. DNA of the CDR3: TGTGCCAGTAAGGTGTCGGACGCGAACACTGAAGCTTTCTTT.

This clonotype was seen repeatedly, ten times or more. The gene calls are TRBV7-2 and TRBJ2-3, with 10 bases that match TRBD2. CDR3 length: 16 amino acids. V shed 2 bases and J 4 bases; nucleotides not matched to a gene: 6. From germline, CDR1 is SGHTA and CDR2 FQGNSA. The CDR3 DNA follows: TGTGCCAGCAGCTTAAGGTCTAGCGGGAGAGCAGATACGCAGTATTTT. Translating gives CASSLRSSGRADTQYF.

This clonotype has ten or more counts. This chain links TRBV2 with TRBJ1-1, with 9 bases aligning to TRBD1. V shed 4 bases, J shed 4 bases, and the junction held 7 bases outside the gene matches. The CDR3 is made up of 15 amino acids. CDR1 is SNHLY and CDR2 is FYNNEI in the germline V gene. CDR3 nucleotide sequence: TGTGCCAGCAGTGCACCAGAGACAGGGGGCACTGAAGCTTTCTTT. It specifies CASSAPETGGTEAFF.

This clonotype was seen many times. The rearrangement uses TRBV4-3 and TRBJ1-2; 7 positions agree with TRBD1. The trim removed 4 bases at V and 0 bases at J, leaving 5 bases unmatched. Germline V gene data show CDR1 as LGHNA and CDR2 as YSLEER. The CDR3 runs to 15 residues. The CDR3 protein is CASSLGQDTNYGYTF. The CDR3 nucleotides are TGCGCCAGCAGCCTAGGACAGGATACTAACTATGGCTACACCTTC.

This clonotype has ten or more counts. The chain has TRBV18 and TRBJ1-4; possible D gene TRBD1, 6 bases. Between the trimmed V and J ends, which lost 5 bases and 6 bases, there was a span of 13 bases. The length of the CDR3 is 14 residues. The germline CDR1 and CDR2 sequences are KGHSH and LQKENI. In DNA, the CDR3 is TGTGCCAGCTCATGGCTTGCAGGGGATGAAAAACTGTTTTTT. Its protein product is CASSWLAGDEKLFF.